The rows below give T cell receptor beta chains drawn from one sample of a study of T cells in Graves' hyperthyroidism and ophthalmopathy. TCRdb processed the multiplex PCR reads anew with MiXCR; each CDR3 protein has one entry. The sample lists approximately 400,000 distinct CDR3 sequences; approximately 13% were seen once. The sample was blood. The receptors come from a young man with Graves' hyperthyroidism that later progressed to Graves' ophthalmopathy. The CDR3 runs from the conserved cysteine through the conserved F or W. D genes are given only for firm matches. Only part of the rows carry a size: once, few, many, or a class if the clone is expanded.

v_gene	abundance	j_gene	d_gene	CDR3aa	CDR3nt
TRBV3-1	few	TRBJ1-3	.	CASSQTGISGNTIYF	TGTGCCAGCAGCCAAACGGGGATCTCTGGAAACACCATATATTTT
TRBV20-1	many	TRBJ1-1	.	CSARDNRGSEAFF	TGCAGTGCTAGAGATAACAGAGGATCTGAAGCTTTCTTT
TRBV12-3/TRBV12-4	many	TRBJ2-3	TRBD2	CASSRAGRSTDTQYF	TGTGCCAGCAGTAGAGCGGGGCGGAGCACAGATACGCAGTATTTT
TRBV24-1	many	TRBJ1-2	TRBD1	CATSDLLSTGNYGYTF	TGTGCCACCAGTGATTTGCTCTCGACAGGGAACTATGGCTACACCTTC
TRBV6-1	many	TRBJ2-7	TRBD1	CASSDIAGQGRYEQYF	TGTGCCAGCAGTGACATCGCGGGACAGGGACGATACGAGCAGTACTTC
TRBV5-8	few	TRBJ2-3	TRBD2	CASSGTSTTDTQYF	TGTGCCAGCAGTGGGACTAGTACAACAGATACGCAGTATTTT
TRBV2	few	TRBJ2-2	TRBD1	CARRQGSTGELFF	TGTGCCAGAAGACAGGGGAGCACCGGGGAGCTGTTTTTT
TRBV11-2	many	TRBJ2-4	.	CASRVLRGRNIQYF	TGTGCCAGCAGGGTACTAAGGGGCCGAAACATTCAGTACTTC
TRBV7-3	many	TRBJ2-3	.	CASSQWGGSTDTQYF	TGTGCCAGCAGCCAGTGGGGGGGCTCAACAGATACGCAGTATTTT
TRBV7-9	few	TRBJ1-2	.	CASSLVEDEANYGYTF	TGTGCCAGCAGCTTAGTAGAGGACGAAGCTAACTATGGCTACACCTTC
TRBV28	.	TRBJ2-7	.	CASSLSTPYEQYF	TGTGCCAGCAGTTTATCGACTCCCTACGAGCAGTACTTC
TRBV7-2	many	TRBJ2-7	.	CASSLVYTGPHEQYF	TGTGCCAGCAGCTTAGTGTACACAGGGCCCCACGAGCAGTACTTC
TRBV15	.	TRBJ1-5	.	CATSSFDNQPQHF	TGTGCCACCAGCTCTTTCGACAACCAGCCCCAGCATTTT
TRBV6-1	many	TRBJ2-2	.	CASSETGYFTTGELFF	TGTGCCAGCAGTGAAACCGGCTACTTTACCACCGGGGAGCTGTTTTTT
TRBV5-1	few	TRBJ1-1	TRBD1	CASSPGTGARKGTEAFF	TGCGCCAGCAGCCCGGGGACAGGGGCGCGCAAGGGTACTGAAGCTTTCTTT
TRBV5-1	many	TRBJ1-5	.	CASSFRDNSFYSNQPQHF	TGCGCCAGCAGCTTCCGGGACAACTCCTTCTATAGCAATCAGCCCCAGCATTTT
TRBV20-1	many	TRBJ2-1	TRBD2	CSALTSGGADEQFF	TGCAGTGCCCTTACTAGCGGGGGGGCCGATGAGCAGTTCTTC
TRBV5-8	.	TRBJ2-3	.	CASSLGGRWGTDTQYF	TGTGCCAGCAGCTTGGGAGGAAGGTGGGGCACAGATACGCAGTATTTT
TRBV2	many	TRBJ1-5	TRBD1	CASSDSTGGNQPQHF	TGTGCCAGCAGTGATTCGACAGGGGGCAATCAGCCCCAGCATTTT
TRBV20-1	many	TRBJ1-6	.	CSANAQGDTYNSPLHF	TGCAGTGCTAATGCCCAGGGAGACACCTATAATTCACCCCTCCACTTT
TRBV6-1	few	TRBJ1-2	TRBD1	CASSNGQGARGYTF	TGTGCCAGCAGTAACGGACAGGGGGCGAGGGGCTACACCTTC
TRBV12-3/TRBV12-4	many	TRBJ1-6	.	CASSLKGQGAKSPLHF	TGTGCCAGCAGTTTAAAGGGTCAGGGTGCGAAATCACCCCTCCACTTT